This T cell receptor (beta chain) was found in a study of T-cell memory formation after mild COVID-19. MiXCR, applied by TCRdb to the 5' RACE reads, yields one record per CDR3 protein. The sample consists of about 350,000 distinct CDR3 sequences, roughly an eighth of them appearing once. The V and J ends lost 3 bases and 6 bases respectively, with 19 bases between them. Germline-derived CDR1 and CDR2 are SGHRS and YFSETQ. The CDR3 consists of 16 residues. The sequence was obtained from a man aged 18 to 30 who had mild COVID-19 (a few samples of this study predate the infection). Cell type and time point are not known. What was sequenced was PBMCs or a T cell subset sorted from them (not recorded which). The chain joins TRBV5-1 to TRBJ2-1, with D tentatively TRBD2 (6 bases). Written as DNA, the CDR3 is TGCGCCAGCAGCTCACTAGCTGGTAGCCCCTCCAATGAGCAGTTCTTC. Protein: CASSSLAGSPSNEQFF. Using reference TRBV5-1 and TRBJ2-1 for the parts outside the CDR3, the full variable domain is KAGVTQTPRYLIKTRGQQVTLSCSPISGHRSVSWYQQTPGQGLQFLFEYFSETQRNKGNFPGRFSGRQFSNSRSEMNVSTLELGDSALYLCASSSLAGSPSNEQFFGPGTRLTVL.